The rows below give T cell receptor beta chains drawn from one sample of a study of T cell repertoires in cytomegalovirus infection. TCRdb re-called the reads with MiXCR, one entry per CDR3 protein. The sample consists of 300,000 to 400,000 distinct CDR3 sequences, 9.5% of them appearing once. Sequencing was performed on PBMCs. These receptors all come from a human donor in good health (CMV status not recorded). Some clones in this sample may be carry-over from other donors' samples. Each CDR3 is given without its conserved first and last residue. Clone size is shown for a subset of rows, as once, few, many or a class of expanded clone.

CDR3aa: ATSRVGRGWVHEQF; v_gene: TRBV15; abundance: .
CDR3aa: ASSSGISFNEQF; v_gene: TRBV11-2; abundance: few
CDR3aa: ASSRQELGEQY; v_gene: TRBV6-1; abundance: many
CDR3aa: ASSLEGRPYEQY; v_gene: TRBV5-1; abundance: .
CDR3aa: ASSEASNRQGAEAF; v_gene: TRBV2; abundance: few
CDR3aa: ASSLRAGARNNEQF; v_gene: TRBV27; abundance: few
CDR3aa: ASSRAGDGYT; v_gene: TRBV11-2; abundance: few
CDR3aa: ASSRGGGTEAF; v_gene: TRBV14; abundance: few
CDR3aa: SASTGGDNNEQF; v_gene: TRBV20-1; abundance: .
CDR3aa: AIGGTVNQPQH; v_gene: TRBV10-3; abundance: .
CDR3aa: ASSLEGSWPGELF; v_gene: TRBV7-2; abundance: many
CDR3aa: ASSVEVVAGAAETQY; v_gene: TRBV9; abundance: .
CDR3aa: ASSLSGTANTGELF; v_gene: TRBV27; abundance: .
CDR3aa: AWSPRTGLYQPQH; v_gene: TRBV30; abundance: few
CDR3aa: ASSLWARATNTGELF; v_gene: TRBV27; abundance: many